These T cell receptor beta chains were read from a single sample in a study of OX40 agonist ivuxolimab in advanced cancers. Generated by immunoSEQ multiplex PCR, the TCRdb table keeps only in-frame clones and is missing some. This sample has under 40,000 clones, with approximately 87% found just once. The sequenced sample was CD4+ or CD8+ T cells sorted from blood, obtained in a trial of the OX40 agonist ivuxolimab. The receptors originated from an adult with an advanced solid tumor such as melanoma, head and neck, liver or kidney cancer. Both conserved end residues are part of each CDR3. D genes are given only for firm matches. Expanded clones get a size class; other rows say once, few or many, or leave the size out.

d_gene	abundance	v_gene	len	j_gene	CDR3aa	CDR3nt
NA	NA	TRBV6-5	14	TRBJ2-7	CASQGRENYYEQYF	TGTGCCAGTCAAGGGCGGGAAAACTACTACGAGCAGTACTTC
NA	NA	TRBV11-3	14	TRBJ2-1	CASSHWLAQDEQFF	TGTGCCAGCAGCCATTGGCTAGCTCAGGATGAGCAGTTCTTC
TRBD1	NA	TRBV19	14	TRBJ1-5	CASSKQGSNQPQHF	TGTGCCAGTAGTAAACAGGGGAGCAATCAGCCCCAGCATTTT
NA	NA	TRBV7-9	14	TRBJ2-2	CASSFSGRTGELFF	TGTGCCAGCAGCTTTTCAGGGCGGACCGGGGAGCTGTTTTTT
TRBD1	NA	TRBV7-9	17	TRBJ1-4	CASSPSDRGQTNEKLFF	TGTGCCAGCAGCCCTTCGGACAGGGGGCAGACTAATGAAAAACTGTTTTTT
NA	NA	TRBV11-2	14	TRBJ2-5	CASSPGGPQETQYF	TGTGCCAGCAGCCCCGGGGGGCCTCAAGAGACCCAGTACTTC
TRBD2	NA	TRBV2	18	TRBJ2-5	CASSVPIRTSGGGETQYF	TGTGCCAGCAGTGTACCAATAAGGACTAGCGGGGGTGGGGAGACCCAGTACTTC
NA	NA	TRBV9	17	TRBJ2-6	CASSADPRSSGANVLTF	TGTGCCAGCAGCGCGGACCCCAGGTCGTCTGGGGCCAACGTCCTGACTTTC
NA	NA	TRBV5-1	16	TRBJ2-2	CASSPTRGPNTGELFF	TGCGCCAGCAGCCCCACAAGGGGCCCGAACACCGGGGAGCTGTTTTTT
NA	NA	TRBV9	14	TRBJ1-5	CASSHGGAPQPQHF	TGTGCCAGCAGCCATGGAGGGGCCCCTCAGCCCCAGCATTTT
NA	NA	TRBV9	16	TRBJ1-2	CASSSRDRAANYGYTF	TGTGCCAGCAGTTCTCGGGATAGGGCGGCAAACTATGGCTACACCTTC
NA	NA	TRBV6-1	16	TRBJ2-5	CASSEMGGTFQETQYF	TGTGCCAGCAGTGAAATGGGGGGCACTTTCCAAGAGACCCAGTACTTC
NA	NA	TRBV7-9	13	TRBJ1-1	CASSLVPGKIDFF	TGTGCCAGCAGCTTAGTACCCGGCAAAATTGATTTCTTT
NA	once	TRBV7-9	16	TRBJ2-7	CASSSKVQIPSYEQYF	TGTGCCAGCAGCTCCAAGGTACAGATTCCTTCGTACGAGCAGTACTTC
NA	once	TRBV10-1	14	TRBJ1-4	CASSRTLGKEKLFF	TGCGCCAGCAGTCGGACCCTGGGGAAGGAGAAACTGTTTTTT
TRBD2	NA	TRBV11-2	17	TRBJ2-1	CASSLGSRTSGYNEQFF	TGTGCCAGCAGCTTAGGTTCTAGGACTAGCGGCTACAATGAGCAGTTCTTC
NA	NA	TRBV7-9	16	TRBJ1-1	CASSLVKQETNTEAFF	TGTGCCAGCAGCTTAGTAAAGCAGGAGACGAACACTGAAGCTTTCTTT
NA	NA	TRBV27	14	TRBJ2-7	CASSETGRSYEQYF	TGTGCCAGCAGTGAAACGGGGCGATCCTACGAGCAGTACTTC
NA	once	TRBV27	12	TRBJ1-6	CASSFAAGPLHF	TGTGCCAGCAGTTTCGCCGCGGGACCCCTCCACTTT
NA	NA	TRBV10-1	14	TRBJ2-3	CASSATPSTDTQYF	TGCGCCAGCAGTGCGACACCCAGCACAGATACGCAGTATTTT
NA	NA	TRBV7-8	14	TRBJ1-5	CASSRPSGVQPQHF	TGTGCCAGCAGCCGCCCTTCAGGGGTACAGCCCCAGCATTTT
TRBD1	NA	TRBV10-1	13	TRBJ1-1	CASKGQGDTEAFF	TGCGCCAGCAAAGGACAGGGGGACACTGAAGCTTTCTTT
TRBD2	NA	TRBV9	15	TRBJ2-3	CASSFSAGYTDTQYF	TGTGCCAGCAGCTTCTCAGCGGGATACACAGATACGCAGTATTTT
NA	NA	TRBV9	15	TRBJ2-1	CASSTPGRNNNEQFF	TGTGCCAGCAGCACTCCGGGACGCAATAACAATGAGCAGTTCTTC
TRBD1	NA	TRBV7-6	14	TRBJ2-1	CASSLGDSHNEQFF	TGTGCCAGCAGCTTAGGGGACAGCCACAATGAGCAGTTCTTC
NA	few	TRBV11-3	15	TRBJ2-5	CASSWRGVGQETQYF	TGTGCCAGCAGCTGGCGTGGGGTTGGCCAAGAGACCCAGTACTTC
NA	NA	TRBV7-7	16	TRBJ1-1	CASSLGGDTMNTEAFF	TGTGCTAGCAGCTTAGGAGGGGACACCATGAACACTGAAGCTTTCTTT
TRBD2	NA	TRBV4-1	17	TRBJ2-1	CASSRDTSGPSYNEQFF	TGCGCCAGCAGCCGCGATACTAGCGGGCCGTCCTACAATGAGCAGTTCTTC
TRBD1	NA	TRBV29-1	16	TRBJ2-2	CSVEPGQGEWTGELFF	TGCAGCGTTGAACCGGGACAGGGGGAGTGGACCGGGGAGCTGTTTTTT
TRBD1	NA	TRBV28	14	TRBJ1-2	CASSLYQGAVGYTF	TGTGCCAGCAGCTTATACCAGGGGGCTGTTGGCTACACCTTC
NA	NA	TRBV13	12	TRBJ2-3	CASSLGVDTQYF	TGTGCCAGCAGCTTAGGCGTAGATACGCAGTATTTT
TRBD1	NA	TRBV6-1	11	TRBJ1-1	CASSRDREAFF	TGTGCCAGCAGTAGGGACAGAGAAGCTTTCTTT
TRBD2	few	TRBV7-9	16	TRBJ2-7	CASSLHRDYPTYEQYF	TGTGCCAGCAGCCTACACCGGGACTACCCGACCTACGAGCAGTACTTC
NA	NA	TRBV4-2	13	TRBJ2-7	CASSDGGEYEQYF	TGTGCCAGCAGCGACGGAGGGGAGTACGAGCAGTACTTC
TRBD1	NA	TRBV2	16	TRBJ1-2	CASSDSRDRVSYGYTF	TGTGCCAGCAGTGATTCCCGGGACAGGGTTTCTTATGGCTACACCTTC
NA	NA	TRBV7-9	15	TRBJ1-2	CASSSYSDTLYGYTF	TGTGCCAGCAGCTCGTACTCGGACACACTATATGGCTACACCTTC
TRBD2	NA	TRBV27	16	TRBJ2-1	CASSQPRSGRSNEQFF	TGTGCCAGCAGCCAGCCGAGGAGCGGGAGGTCTAATGAGCAGTTCTTC
TRBD1	NA	TRBV27	17	TRBJ2-6	CASTRQGSRAGANVLTF	TGTGCCAGCACTAGACAGGGGTCACGGGCTGGGGCCAACGTCCTGACTTTC
NA	NA	TRBV6-5	12	TRBJ1-2	CASGRPVDGYTF	TGTGCCAGCGGTAGGCCGGTTGATGGCTACACCTTC
NA	NA	TRBV30	15	TRBJ2-5	CAWSHGRDGQETQYF	TGTGCCTGGAGTCACGGCCGGGACGGACAAGAGACCCAGTACTTC